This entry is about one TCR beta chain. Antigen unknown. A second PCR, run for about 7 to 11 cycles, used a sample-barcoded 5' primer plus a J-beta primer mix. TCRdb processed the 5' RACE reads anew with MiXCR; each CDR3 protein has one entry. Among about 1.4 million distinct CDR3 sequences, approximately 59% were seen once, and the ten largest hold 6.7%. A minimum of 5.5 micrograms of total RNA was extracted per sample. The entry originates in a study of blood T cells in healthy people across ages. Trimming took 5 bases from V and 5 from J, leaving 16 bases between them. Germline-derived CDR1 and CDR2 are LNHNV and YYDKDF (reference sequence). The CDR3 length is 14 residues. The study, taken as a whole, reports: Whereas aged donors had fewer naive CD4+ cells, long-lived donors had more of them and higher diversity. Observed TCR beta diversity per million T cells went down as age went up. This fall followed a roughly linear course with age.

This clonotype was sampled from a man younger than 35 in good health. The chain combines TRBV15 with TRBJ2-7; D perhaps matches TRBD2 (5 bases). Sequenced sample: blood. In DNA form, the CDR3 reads TGTGCCACCAGCCCTCCGAGGGTAGGAAACGAGCAGTACTTC. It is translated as CATSPPRVGNEQYF.